This TCR beta chain was sequenced in a study of blood T cell repertoires in COVID-19. Those enrolled, adults aged roughly 18 to 90 years, came from 25 or so US areas. Two consecutive negative NP/OP PCR tests, clearance, or resolved symptoms defined Cohort 3 recovery. V dropped 0 bases and J dropped 4 bases, with 9 bases sitting between them. Per germline, CDR1 MGHRA and CDR2 YSYEKL. The CDR3 runs to 14 residues. The protocol was immunoSEQ multiplex PCR, while the TCRdb copy is restricted to in-frame clones and leaves out a portion. The sample contains 140,000 to 150,000 clones, about 87% of which appear only once.

The sample consisted of PBMCs or T cells enriched from blood (not recorded which). The receptor's source is a man in his sixties who had recovered from COVID-19. This chain joins TRBV4-1 and TRBJ1-2, with D perhaps TRBD1 (5 bases). CDR3 residues: CASSQDRQSYGYTF. The CDR3 nucleotides read TGCGCCAGCAGCCAAGATAGACAGAGCTATGGCTACACCTTC.